Shown below are 16 T cell receptor beta chains from a single sample sequenced in a study of tumor and adjacent non-tumor tissue in lung cancer. TCRbeta libraries were built with three rounds of nested PCR, modified from ARM-PCR. TCRdb re-called the multiplex PCR reads through MiXCR, storing one row per CDR3 protein. In the table there are about 110,000 distinct CDR3 sequences, approximately 80% of which are singletons. The template was RNA from unsorted bulk tissue. The sequenced sample consisted of lung tumor tissue. The receptors originated from a man between 65 and 85 years old with non-small cell lung cancer.

As to this clonotype: A much larger clonotype is one base distant, so this may be a read error. The chain has TRBV28 and TRBJ2-1, with 7 bases fitting TRBD2. Germline CDR1 reads MDHEN; CDR2 reads SYDVKM. The V segment lost 7 bases and the J segment 0 bases; nucleotides outside the gene matches: 3. There are 14 residues in the CDR3. Here the CDR3 DNA reads TGTGCCAGCAATCGCGGGAGCTCCTACAATGAGCAGTTCTTC. Translated: CASNRGSSYNEQFF.

Comment on this clonotype: Given a much more abundant clone one base away, this may be a read error. The chain links TRBV2 to TRBJ1-5, with D perhaps TRBD1 (5 bases). Germline CDR1 is SNHLY and CDR2 is FYNNEI. The CDR3 runs 13 residues. Written as DNA, the CDR3 is TGTGCCAGCAGTGAATGGGGGGATCAGTCCCAGCATTTT. It translates to CASSEWGDQSQHF.

To note about this clonotype: It is likely a read error, because the conserved phenylalanine at the end of the CDR3 is missing. V gene TRBV29-1 combines with J gene TRBJ2-1; D remains ambiguous. Germline V gene data show CDR1 as SQVTM and CDR2 as ANQGSEA. This CDR3 is 14 amino acids long. CDR3 sequence (DNA): TGCGGCGTTCAAGATTTTGGGGTGTACAATGAGCAGTTCGTC. It codes for CGVQDFGVYNEQFV.

V usage is TRBV11-3 and J usage is TRBJ2-3; D is possibly TRBD1 (5 bases). The CDR3 extends over 15 amino acids. V lost 5 bases, J lost 2 bases, and 14 bases lay in between. Germline CDR1 and CDR2: SGHNT and YENEEA. The CDR3 DNA is TGTGCCAGCAGCGCAACAGGTTACCTCACAGATACGCAGTATTTT. Its translation is CASSATGYLTDTQYF.

To note about this clonotype: A junction boundary mismatches the germline segment, possibly from a read error. The V and J genes are TRBV4-3 and TRBJ2-1, with 15 nucleotides matching TRBD2. CDR1 is LGHNA and CDR2 is YSLEER in the germline V gene. The CDR3 is made up of 16 amino acids. The CDR3 sequence is CATSQDGLAGGLEQFF. The CDR3 region has the DNA TGTGCCACCAGCCAAGATGGACTAGCGGGAGGGCTTGAGCAGTTCTTC.

About this clonotype itself: Given a much more abundant clone one base away, this may be a read error. This chain links TRBV28 with TRBJ2-3; D may be TRBD1 (6 bases). The V and J ends lost 5 bases and 0 bases respectively, with 15 bases between them. The CDR3 has 16 amino acids. CDR1 is MDHEN, CDR2 SYDVKM, per germline. The chain's CDR3 is CASSRIGGFSTDTQYF. The CDR3 bases are TGTGCCAGCAGTCGAATAGGGGGATTTAGCACAGATACGCAGTATTTT.

V usage is TRBV6-1 and J usage is TRBJ2-7; 7 bases map to TRBD2. The germline V gene encodes CDR1 MNHNS and CDR2 SASEGT. V lost 7 bases and J lost 6; bases outside the gene matches: 9. The CDR3 consists of 13 residues. The CDR3 here is CASTRRGGSEQYF. The DNA for the CDR3 is TGTGCCAGCACCCGACGGGGAGGGAGCGAGCAGTACTTC.

A note on this clonotype: The junction does not match germline at one end; this may be a read error. The J gene is TRBJ2-3, the V gene TRBV5-4, with TRBD2 matching 10 bases. CDR3 size: 16 residues. Germline assignment: CDR1 SGHNT and CDR2 YYREEE (reference sequence). The CDR3 sequence is CAGSLDLAGVTDTQYF. CDR3 DNA: TGTGCCGGCAGCTTGGATCTAGCGGGAGTTACAGATACGCAGTATTTT.

Concerning this clonotype itself: Germline is not matched at one junction end, which may reflect a read error. The V and J genes are TRBV10-3 and TRBJ2-2, with D possibly matching TRBD2 (6 bases). The CDR3 sequence is 15 residues long. Germline V gene sequence: CDR1 ENHRY, CDR2 SYGVKD. The CDR3 DNA follows: TGTGTCATCGCTATAGGGGCAAGTTACACCGGGGGGCTGTTTTTT. Protein product: CVIAIGASYTGGLFF.

To note about this clonotype: The junction departs from germline at one end; a sequencing error may be responsible. The chain recombines TRBV6-5 with TRBJ2-7; D could derive from TRBD1 or TRBD2 (5 bases each). Germline V gene lookup returns CDR1 MNHEY and CDR2 SVGAGI. The CDR3 sequence is 14 residues long. The CDR3: CASRPGPSTYEQHF. As DNA, the CDR3 is TGTGCCAGCAGACCGGGACCGAGTACCTACGAGCAGCACTTC.

J is TRBJ2-6 and V is TRBV11-1; no firm D call. The CDR3 runs 15 residues. Germline lookup yields CDR1 SGHAT and CDR2 FQDESV (reference sequence). CDR3 nucleotides: TGTGTCAACAGTTTAAAACTCTCTGGGGCCAACGTCCTGACTTTC. Protein product: CVNSLKLSGANVLTF.

This chain links TRBV6-2 or TRBV6-3 with TRBJ2-5; unclear D gene. The germline V gene encodes CDR1 MNHEY and CDR2 SVGEGT. The V gene lost 11 bases and the J gene lost 5 bases, with 21 bases spanning the gap. The CDR3 extends over 14 amino acids. CDR3 bases: TGTGCCGGAAGTACAAACCCAAGCCGGGAGACCCAGTACTTC. It specifies CAGSTNPSRETQYF.

Worth noting for this clonotype: Relative to the germline gene, one junction end is altered; a read error may explain this. The rearrangement uses TRBV29-1 and TRBJ2-5, with TRBD1 as a possible D gene (6 bases). The CDR3 totals 13 residues. The germline V gene has CDR1 SQVTM and CDR2 ANQGSEA. CDR3 coding DNA: TGCAGTGCGCCCGACAGGTTCCAAGAGACCCAATACTTC. Protein sequence: CSAPDRFQETQYF.

The V gene is TRBV10-1, the J gene TRBJ1-2, with D perhaps TRBD1 (6 bases). The CDR3 spans 15 residues. With 3 bases removed from V and 10 bases from J, the gap between germline ends came to 21 bases. Germline loops: CDR1 WNHNN, CDR2 SYGVQD (reference sequence). The CDR3 DNA reads as TGCGCCAGCAGTGAATCGACAGGCCAACCCTATAACTACACCTTC. Protein: CASSESTGQPYNYTF.

Note on this clonotype: The junction departs from the called germline gene at one end, perhaps through a read error. This sequence joins TRBV5-4 and TRBJ2-7; D may be TRBD2 (6 bases). CDR1 and CDR2 (germline): SGHNT, YYREEE (reference sequence). The CDR3 is 15 residues long. In DNA form, the CDR3 reads TGTGCCAGAAGCTTGGGGGTAGCGGTGGATCGGGAACAGTACTTC. It translates to CARSLGVAVDREQYF.

The chain combines TRBV29-1 with TRBJ2-4; 7 positions match TRBD1. CDR1 is SQVTM, CDR2 ANQGSEA, per germline. The CDR3 contains 13 residues. CDR3 region: CIIAGQVKNIQYF. The CDR3 DNA follows: TGCATCATTGCTGGACAGGTCAAAAACATTCAGTACTTC. Combining the CDR3 with reference TRBV29-1 and TRBJ2-4 gives the whole variable domain SAVISQKPSRDICQRGTSLTIQCQVDSQVTMMFWYRQQPGQSLTLIATANQGSEATYESGFVIDKFPISRPNLTFSTLTVSNMSPEDSSIYLCIIAGQVKNIQYFGAGTRLSVL.